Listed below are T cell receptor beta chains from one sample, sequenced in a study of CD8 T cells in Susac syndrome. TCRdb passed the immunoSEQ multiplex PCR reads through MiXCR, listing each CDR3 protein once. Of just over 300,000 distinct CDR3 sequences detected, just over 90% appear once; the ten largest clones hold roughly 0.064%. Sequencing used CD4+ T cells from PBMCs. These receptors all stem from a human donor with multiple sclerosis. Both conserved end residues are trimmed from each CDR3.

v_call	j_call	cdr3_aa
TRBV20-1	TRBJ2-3	SARSPTGIKDTQY
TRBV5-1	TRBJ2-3	ASKMGDTQY
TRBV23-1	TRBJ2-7	ASMKNGRANPYEQY
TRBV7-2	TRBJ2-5	ASSKLSETQY
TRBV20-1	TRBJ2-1	SAGKVLAGGLFGPTEQF
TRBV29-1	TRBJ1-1	SVTQGNTEAF
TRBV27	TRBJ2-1	ASSPRGHPSQYNEQF
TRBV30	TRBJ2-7	AWSGGLVIVGEQY
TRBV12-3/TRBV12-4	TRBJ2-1	ASSLFMTSGRAGEQF
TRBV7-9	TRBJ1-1	ASSKDLGNTEAF
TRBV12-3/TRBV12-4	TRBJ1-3	ASSLALRLGPSGNTIY
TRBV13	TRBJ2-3	ASSFGTSGVTDTQY
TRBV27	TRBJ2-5	ASSSASGAKETQY
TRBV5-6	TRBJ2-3	ASSGSYTADTQY
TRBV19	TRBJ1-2	ASSGREPNYGYT
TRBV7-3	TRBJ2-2	ASSSGGAGVNTGELF
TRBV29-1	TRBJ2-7	SVKGGIMSAEQY
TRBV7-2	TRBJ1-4	ASSFAGTANEKLF
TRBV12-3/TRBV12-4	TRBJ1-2	ASSTPGHLNYGYT
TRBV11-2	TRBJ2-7	ASSLESWGGPTYEQY
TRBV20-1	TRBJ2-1	SGKEGGRNEQF
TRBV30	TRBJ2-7	AWSRYPYTYEQY
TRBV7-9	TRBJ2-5	ASSLGRNAVQETQY
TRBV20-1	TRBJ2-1	SVPLRGWNEQF
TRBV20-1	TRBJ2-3	SARDPGTRGGTDTQY